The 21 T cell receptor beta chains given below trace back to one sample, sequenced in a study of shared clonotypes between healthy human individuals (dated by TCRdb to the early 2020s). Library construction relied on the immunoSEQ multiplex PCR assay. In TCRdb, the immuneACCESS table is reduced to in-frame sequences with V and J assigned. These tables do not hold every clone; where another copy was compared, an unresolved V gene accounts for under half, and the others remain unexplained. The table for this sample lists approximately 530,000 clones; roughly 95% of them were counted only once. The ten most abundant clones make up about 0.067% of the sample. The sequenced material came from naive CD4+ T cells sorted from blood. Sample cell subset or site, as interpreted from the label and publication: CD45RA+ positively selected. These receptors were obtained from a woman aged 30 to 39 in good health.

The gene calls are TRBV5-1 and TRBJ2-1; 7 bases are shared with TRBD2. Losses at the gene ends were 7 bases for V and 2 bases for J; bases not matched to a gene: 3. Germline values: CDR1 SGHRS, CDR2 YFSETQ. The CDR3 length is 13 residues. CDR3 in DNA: TGCGCCAGCGGGGCGGGGGCCTACAATGAGCAGTTCTTC. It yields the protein CASGAGAYNEQFF.

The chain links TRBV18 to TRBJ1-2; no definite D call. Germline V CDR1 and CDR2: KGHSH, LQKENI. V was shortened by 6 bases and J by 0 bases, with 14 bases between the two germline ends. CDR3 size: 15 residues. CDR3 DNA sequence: TGTGCCAGCTCCCCGACGGACGGAGCTAACTATGGCTACACCTTC. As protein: CASSPTDGANYGYTF.

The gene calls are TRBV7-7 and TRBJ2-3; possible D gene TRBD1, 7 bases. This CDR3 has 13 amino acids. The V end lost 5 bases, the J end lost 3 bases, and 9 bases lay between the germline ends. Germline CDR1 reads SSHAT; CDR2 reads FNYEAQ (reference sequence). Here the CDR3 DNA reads TGTGCCAGCAGCCCAGGGGGGACAGATACGCAGTATTTT. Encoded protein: CASSPGGTDTQYF.

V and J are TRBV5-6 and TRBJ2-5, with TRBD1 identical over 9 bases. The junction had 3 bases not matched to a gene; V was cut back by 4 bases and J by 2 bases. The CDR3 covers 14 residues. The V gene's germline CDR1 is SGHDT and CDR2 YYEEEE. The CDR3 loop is CASSLGQGQETQYF. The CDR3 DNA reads TGTGCCAGCAGCCTGGGACAGGGACAAGAGACCCAGTACTTC.

CDR3 sequence: CASSAARLAGSQETQYF. DNA of the CDR3: TGTGCCAGCAGTGCCGCCCGACTAGCGGGTAGCCAAGAGACCCAGTACTTC. The chain has TRBV2 and TRBJ2-5; 10 bases align to TRBD2. The V segment lost 4 bases and the J segment 1 base; nucleotides outside the gene matches: 9. Germline loops: CDR1 SNHLY, CDR2 FYNNEI. This CDR3 is built from 17 residues.

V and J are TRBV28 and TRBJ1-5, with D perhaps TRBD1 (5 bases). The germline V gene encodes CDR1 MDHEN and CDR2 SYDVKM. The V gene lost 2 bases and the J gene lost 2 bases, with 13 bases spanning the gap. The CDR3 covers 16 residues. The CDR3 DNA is TGTGCCAGCAGTTTAATCCGCAGGGCAGGCAATCAGCCCCAGCATTTT. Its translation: CASSLIRRAGNQPQHF.

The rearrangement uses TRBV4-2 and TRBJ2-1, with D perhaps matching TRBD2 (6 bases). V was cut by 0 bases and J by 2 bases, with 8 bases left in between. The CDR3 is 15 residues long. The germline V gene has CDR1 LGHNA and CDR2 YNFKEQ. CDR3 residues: CASSQDGGPYNEQFF. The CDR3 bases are TGTGCCAGCAGCCAAGATGGAGGGCCCTACAATGAGCAGTTCTTC.

CDR3 sequence reads: CATSRDQLMNTEAFF. CDR3 sequence (DNA): TGTGCCACCAGCAGAGACCAACTCATGAACACTGAAGCTTTCTTT. The chain joins TRBV15 to TRBJ1-1, with D unclear. The germline CDR1 and CDR2 sequences are LNHNV and YYDKDF (reference sequence). This CDR3 spans 15 amino acids. With 0 bases removed from V and 0 bases from J, the gap between germline ends came to 8 bases.

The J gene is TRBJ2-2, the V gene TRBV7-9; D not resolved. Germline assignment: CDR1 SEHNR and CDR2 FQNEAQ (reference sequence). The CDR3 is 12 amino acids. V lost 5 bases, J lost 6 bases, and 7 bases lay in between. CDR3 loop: CASSREPGELFF. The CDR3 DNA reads TGTGCCAGCAGCCGTGAACCCGGGGAGCTGTTTTTT.

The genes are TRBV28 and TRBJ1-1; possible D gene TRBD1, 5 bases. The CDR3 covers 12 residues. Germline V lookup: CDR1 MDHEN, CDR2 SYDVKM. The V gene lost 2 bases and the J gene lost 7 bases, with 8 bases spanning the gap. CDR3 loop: CASSLRQREAFF. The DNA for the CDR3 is TGTGCCAGCAGTTTACGACAGCGTGAAGCTTTCTTT.

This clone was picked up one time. In DNA form, the CDR3 reads TGTGCCAGCAGTGGGGAGGATAGCGGGAGTCTATATGAGCAGTTCTTC. Encoded protein: CASSGEDSGSLYEQFF. This chain uses TRBV28 with TRBJ2-1; 9 positions match TRBD2. CDR1 MDHEN and CDR2 SYDVKM come from the germline V gene. This CDR3 spans 16 amino acids. The V segment lost 5 bases and the J segment 8 bases; nucleotides outside the gene matches: 13.

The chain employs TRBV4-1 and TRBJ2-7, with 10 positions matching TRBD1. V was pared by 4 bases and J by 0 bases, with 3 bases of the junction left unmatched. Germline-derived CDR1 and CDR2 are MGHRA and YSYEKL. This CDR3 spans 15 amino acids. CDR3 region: CASSPGQGSSYEQYF. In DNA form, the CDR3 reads TGCGCCAGCAGCCCGGGACAGGGGAGCTCCTACGAGCAGTACTTC.

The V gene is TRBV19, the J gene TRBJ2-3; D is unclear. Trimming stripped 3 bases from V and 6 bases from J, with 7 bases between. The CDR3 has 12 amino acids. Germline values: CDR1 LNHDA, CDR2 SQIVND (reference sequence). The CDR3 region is CASSIPSDTQYF. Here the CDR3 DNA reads TGTGCCAGTAGTATTCCTTCCGATACGCAGTATTTT.

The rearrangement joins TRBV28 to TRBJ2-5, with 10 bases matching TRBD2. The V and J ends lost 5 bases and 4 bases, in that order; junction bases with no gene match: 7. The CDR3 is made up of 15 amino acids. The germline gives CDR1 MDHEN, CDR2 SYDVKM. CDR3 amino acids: CASSNQRLAGETQYF. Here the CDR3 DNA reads TGTGCCAGCAGTAACCAAAGACTAGCGGGAGAGACCCAGTACTTC.

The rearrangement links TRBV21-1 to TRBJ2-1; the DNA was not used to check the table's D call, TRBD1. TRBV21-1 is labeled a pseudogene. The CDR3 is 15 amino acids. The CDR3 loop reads CASSKSLTWYNEQFF. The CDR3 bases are TGTGCCAGCAGCAAAAGTCTGACATGGTACAATGAGCAGTTCTTC.

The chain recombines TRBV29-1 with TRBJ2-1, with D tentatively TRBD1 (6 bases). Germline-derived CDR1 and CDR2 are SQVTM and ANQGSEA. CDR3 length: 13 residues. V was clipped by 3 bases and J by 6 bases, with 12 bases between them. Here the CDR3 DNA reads TGCAGCGTTGATGGGCAGGGGACCAATGAGCAGTTCTTC. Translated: CSVDGQGTNEQFF.

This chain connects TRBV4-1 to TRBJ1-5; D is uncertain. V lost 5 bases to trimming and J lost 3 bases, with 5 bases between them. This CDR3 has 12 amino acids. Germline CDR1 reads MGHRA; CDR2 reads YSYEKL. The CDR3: CASSNINQPQHF. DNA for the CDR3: TGCGCCAGCAGCAACATCAATCAGCCCCAGCATTTT.

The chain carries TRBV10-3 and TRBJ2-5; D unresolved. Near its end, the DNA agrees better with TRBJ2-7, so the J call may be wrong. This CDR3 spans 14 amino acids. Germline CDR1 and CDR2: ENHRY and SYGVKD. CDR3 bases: TGTGCCATCAGTGAGTCAGGGATTGACAACGAGCAGTACTTC. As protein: CAISESGIDNEQYF.

The CDR3 DNA reads as TGTGCCAGCAGCTTCCAAATCCCGATGGGCACTGAAGCTTTCTTT. Translation gives CASSFQIPMGTEAFF. The chain recombines TRBV7-3 with TRBJ1-1; D is unresolved. This CDR3 has 15 residues. Trimming shortened V by 3 bases and J by 4 bases, and 15 bases separated the two germline ends. CDR1 and CDR2 from the germline V gene are SGHTA and FQGTGA.

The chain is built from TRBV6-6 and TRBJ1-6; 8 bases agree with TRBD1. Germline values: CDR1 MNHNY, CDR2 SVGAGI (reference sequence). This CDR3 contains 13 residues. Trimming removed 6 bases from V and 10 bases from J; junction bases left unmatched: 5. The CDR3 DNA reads TGTGCCAGCAGGAGACAGGGGAACTCACCCCTCCACTTT. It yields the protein CASRRQGNSPLHF.

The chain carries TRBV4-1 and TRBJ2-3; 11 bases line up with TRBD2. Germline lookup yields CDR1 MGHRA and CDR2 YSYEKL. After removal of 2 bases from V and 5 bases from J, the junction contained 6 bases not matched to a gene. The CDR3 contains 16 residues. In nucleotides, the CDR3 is TGCGCCAGCAGCCAACCATTAGCGGGAGGGAAAGATACGCAGTATTTT. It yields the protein CASSQPLAGGKDTQYF.